This TCR beta chain is drawn from a study of cytomegalovirus exposure and HLA in healthy donors. In the PCR, 60 Vbeta and 13 Jbeta primers were used. TCRdb's copy holds only in-frame clones and misses some; the assay was immunoSEQ multiplex PCR. The table has about 89,000 clones, approximately 65% seen once; the top ten hold around 2.3%. The study's findings and limits: A later analysis showed that HLA-associated TCR beta chains had undergone more clonal expansion than equally common others. Later analysis associated a missense DCLRE1C variant with TCR beta V- and J-gene trimming. Earlier findings revealed that most TCR beta V segments proved productive either about 87% or about 30% of the time. Highly shared sequence variants in one cluster were likely a sequencing artifact.

This CDR3 has 16 residues. CDR1 is SEHNR and CDR2 is FQNEAQ in the germline V gene (reference sequence). The ends lost 4 bases at V and 4 bases at J; junction bases unmatched: 13. Comments on this clone: Its antigen remains unknown.

Material: PBMCs. The TCR was taken from a man aged 25 to 40 in good health and CMV-seronegative. The chain employs TRBV7-9 and TRBJ2-7; 7 nucleotides align to TRBD2. DNA for the CDR3: TGTGCCAGCAGCTCCGGACGGGACTACCATCCTTACGAGCAGTACTTC. This encodes CASSSGRDYHPYEQYF.